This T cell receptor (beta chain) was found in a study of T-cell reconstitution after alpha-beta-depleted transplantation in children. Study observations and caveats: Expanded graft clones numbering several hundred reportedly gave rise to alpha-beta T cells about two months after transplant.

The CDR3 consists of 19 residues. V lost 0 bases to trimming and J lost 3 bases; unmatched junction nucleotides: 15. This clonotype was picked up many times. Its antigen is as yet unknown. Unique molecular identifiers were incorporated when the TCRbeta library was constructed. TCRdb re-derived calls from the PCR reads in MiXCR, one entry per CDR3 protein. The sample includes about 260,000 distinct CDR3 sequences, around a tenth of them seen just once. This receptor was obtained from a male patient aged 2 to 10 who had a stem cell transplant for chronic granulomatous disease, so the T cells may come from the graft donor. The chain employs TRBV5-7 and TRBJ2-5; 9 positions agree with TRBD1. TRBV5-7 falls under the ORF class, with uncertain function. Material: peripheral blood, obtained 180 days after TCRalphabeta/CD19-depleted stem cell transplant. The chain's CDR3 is CASSLAGPLRDRVKETQYF. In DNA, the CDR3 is TGTGCCAGCAGCTTGGCCGGGCCTCTCCGGGACAGGGTAAAAGAGACCCAGTACTTC.